Following are 22 T cell receptor beta chains from one sample sequenced in a study of T-cell memory formation after mild COVID-19. TCRdb independently ran MiXCR on the 5' RACE reads; one entry per CDR3 protein. The table has approximately 340,000 distinct CDR3 sequences, 10% to 15% seen once. Sample: PBMCs or a T cell subset sorted from them (not recorded which). The receptors derive from a man aged 18-30 years who had mild COVID-19 (a few samples of this study predate the infection). Cell type and time point are not known.

This clonotype was detected a few times. V gene TRBV3-1 combines with J gene TRBJ1-1; D remains ambiguous. From germline, CDR1 is LGHDT and CDR2 YNNKEL (reference sequence). Trimming took off 1 base at V and 6 bases at J, with 12 bases between the two ends. The length of the CDR3 is 14 residues. The CDR3 loop is CASSQVAGSPEAFF. CDR3 nucleotides: TGTGCCAGCAGCCAAGTCGCGGGGTCGCCTGAAGCTTTCTTT.

This clonotype was detected only a few times. The rearrangement links TRBV20-1 to TRBJ1-1; the D is unclear. Trimming took 2 bases from V and 11 from J, leaving 18 bases between them. This CDR3 comprises 13 residues. Germline V lookup: CDR1 DFQATT, CDR2 SNEGSKA (reference sequence). The CDR3 region is CSARREASLVAFF. The CDR3 nucleotides are TGCAGTGCTAGACGGGAAGCCTCTTTAGTGGCTTTCTTT.

In its sample, this clonotype was seen a few times. The V call is TRBV7-2, the J call TRBJ2-7; D is undetermined. V lost 7 bases and J 3 bases, leaving 13 bases between the germline ends. Germline V gives CDR1 SGHTA, CDR2 FQGNSA. This CDR3 has 13 amino acids. CDR3 nucleotides: TGTGCCAGCACCGCGGCCTGGGGCTACGAGCAGTACTTC. It encodes CASTAAWGYEQYF. The full variable domain, with the rest looked up from reference TRBV7-2 and TRBJ2-7, is GAGVSQSPSNKVTEKGKDVELRCDPISGHTALYWYRQSLGQGLEFLIYFQGNSAPDKSGLPSDRFSAERTGGSVSTLTIQRTQQEDSAVYLCASTAAWGYEQYFGPGTRLTVT.

This chain uses TRBV6-1 with TRBJ2-7; TRBD1 is a possible D gene (6 bases). The CDR3 covers 12 residues. Germline V gene data show CDR1 as MNHNS and CDR2 as SASEGT. Trimming left V 7 bases short and J 5 bases short, with 12 bases between. The CDR3 sequence: CASKRTGHEQYF. The CDR3 nucleotides are TGTGCCAGCAAACGTACAGGGCACGAGCAGTACTTC.

This clonotype has only a few counts. The CDR3 reads CSARNSGGQETQYF. The DNA of the CDR3 is TGCAGTGCTAGGAATTCAGGGGGCCAAGAGACCCAGTACTTC. The V and J genes are TRBV20-1 and TRBJ2-5; TRBD1 aligns across 7 bases. CDR3 length equals 14 residues. In germline, CDR1 is DFQATT, CDR2 SNEGSKA (reference sequence). V was clipped by 3 bases and J by 1 base; unmatched bases: 5.

This clonotype turned up a few times. The chain uses TRBV19 and TRBJ2-5; D not certain. This CDR3 is built from 12 residues. Germline CDR1 reads LNHDA; CDR2 reads SQIVND (reference sequence). With 3 bases removed from V and 4 bases from J, the gap between germline ends came to 6 bases. The CDR3 reads CASSMTRETQYF. CDR3 DNA sequence: TGTGCCAGTAGTATGACTCGAGAGACCCAGTACTTC.

The chain carries TRBV7-2 and TRBJ1-2, with D tentatively TRBD1 (6 bases). The V gene's germline CDR1 is SGHTA and CDR2 FQGNSA. Trimming stripped 1 base from V and 7 bases from J, with 13 bases between. The length of the CDR3 is 14 residues. CDR3 region: CASSLVAGEVGYTF. DNA for the CDR3: TGTGCCAGCAGCTTAGTGGCAGGGGAGGTTGGCTACACCTTC.

This sequence joins TRBV11-2 and TRBJ1-1; TRBD1 is a possible D gene (6 bases). In germline, CDR1 is SGHAT, CDR2 FQNNGV. The CDR3 covers 12 residues. V lost 5 bases and J lost 7, with 11 bases in between. CDR3 bases: TGTGCCAGCAGCCCCAGGGGAAGTGAAGCTTTCTTT. It is translated as CASSPRGSEAFF.

CDR3 in amino acids: CASSSLTRESAEAFF. CDR3 coding DNA: TGTGCCAGCAGCTCCCTGACTAGGGAAAGCGCTGAAGCTTTCTTT. The chain employs TRBV9 and TRBJ1-1; D is undetermined. Germline V gene sequence: CDR1 SGDLS, CDR2 YYNGEE. The ends were cut back, 4 bases at V and 6 bases at J, with 19 bases in the middle. The CDR3 is made up of 15 amino acids.

The gene calls are TRBV6-1 and TRBJ2-3, with D perhaps TRBD2 (5 bases). The germline V gene encodes CDR1 MNHNS and CDR2 SASEGT. This CDR3 comprises 14 residues. V was pared by 6 bases and J by 2 bases, with 12 bases between. In nucleotides, the CDR3 is TGTGCCAGCAGGGGAGACGGGTACACAGATACGCAGTATTTT. Translation: CASRGDGYTDTQYF.

CDR3 coding DNA: TGTGCCAGCATCGGGGGGGCCTACAATGAGCAGTTCTTC. As protein: CASIGGAYNEQFF. The chain uses TRBV12-3 or TRBV12-4 and TRBJ2-1, with 8 bases matching TRBD2. J lost 2 bases, V lost 7 bases, and 1 base had no gene match. The CDR3 consists of 13 residues.

This clonotype turned up a few times. The chain employs TRBV27 and TRBJ2-5; the D gene could be TRBD1 or TRBD2 (5 bases each). Trimming took off 4 bases at V and 5 bases at J, with 11 bases between the two ends. The CDR3 runs 13 residues. Germline V CDR1 and CDR2: MNHEY, SMNVEV (reference sequence). The DNA of the CDR3 is TGTGCCAGCAGTTGGGGGATGGAGGAGACCCAGTACTTC. It translates to CASSWGMEETQYF.

This clonotype was recorded at least ten times. This sequence joins TRBV7-9 and TRBJ1-2; weak D call: TRBD1 (6 bases). Germline CDR1 reads SEHNR; CDR2 reads FQNEAQ (reference sequence). Trimming shortened V by 2 bases and J by 7 bases, and 17 bases separated the two germline ends. The CDR3 has 15 residues. CDR3 nucleotide sequence: TGTGCCAGCAGCTTACCCGACAGGCTTGGGGGTGGCTACACCTTC. Its translation: CASSLPDRLGGGYTF. Full variable domain (rest looked up from reference TRBV7-9 and TRBJ1-2): DTGVSQNPRHKITKRGQNVTFRCDPISEHNRLYWYRQTLGQGPEFLTYFQNEAQLEKSRLLSDRFSAERPKGSFSTLEIQRTEQGDSAMYLCASSLPDRLGGGYTFGSGTRLTVV.

This clonotype was found many times. The chain uses TRBV19 and TRBJ1-5; TRBD1 aligns across 7 bases. This CDR3 has 13 amino acids. The V gene end was trimmed by 7 bases and the J gene end by 7 bases; junction bases not matched to a gene: 7. Per germline, CDR1 LNHDA and CDR2 SQIVND (reference sequence). The CDR3 nucleotides are TGTGCCAGTACAGGAGGGGGCTCGCAGCCCCAGCATTTT. Translation gives CASTGGGSQPQHF.

This clonotype was detected a few times. The chain combines TRBV6-2 or TRBV6-3 with TRBJ1-2; D is possibly TRBD1 (5 bases). The CDR3 loop spans 13 amino acids. V shed 6 bases and J shed 4 bases, with 12 bases lying between them. The germline V gene has CDR1 MNHEY and CDR2 SVGEGT. The CDR3 DNA is TGTGCCAGCAGCCCAGGGCTTCGCTATGGCTACACCTTC. It yields the protein CASSPGLRYGYTF.

This clonotype was seen only a few times. The chain employs TRBV5-1 and TRBJ2-7; 9 bases align to TRBD1. The CDR3 is made up of 14 amino acids. The ends lost 3 bases at V and 6 bases at J; junction bases unmatched: 7. Per the germline V gene, CDR1 is SGHRS and CDR2 is YFSETQ. This CDR3 is CASSSRDREGEQYF. The CDR3 DNA reads TGCGCCAGCAGCTCACGGGACAGGGAGGGCGAGCAGTACTTC.

This rearrangement joins TRBV12-3 or TRBV12-4 to TRBJ1-2, with 7 positions matching TRBD1. With V trimmed by 6 bases and J by 4 bases, 8 bases remained unmatched. CDR3 length: 14 amino acids. In DNA form, the CDR3 reads TGTGCCAGCAGGGCGACAGGGCTAGGCTATGGCTACACCTTC. Translation gives CASRATGLGYGYTF.

The rearrangement joins TRBV7-9 to TRBJ2-1; 7 nucleotides line up with TRBD1. The CDR3 runs to 16 residues. CDR1 and CDR2 (germline): SEHNR, FQNEAQ (reference sequence). V shed 5 bases and J 4 bases; nucleotides not matched to a gene: 11. This chain's CDR3 is CASSRLTPGQYNEQFF. In DNA form, the CDR3 reads TGTGCCAGCAGCCGACTTACACCGGGACAGTACAATGAGCAGTTCTTC.

The J gene is TRBJ1-5, the V gene TRBV15; D is undetermined. This CDR3 contains 15 residues. From germline, CDR1 is LNHNV and CDR2 YYDKDF (reference sequence). V lost 1 base to trimming and J lost 10 bases, with 17 bases between them. The CDR3: CATSRGDRRSSPQHF. In nucleotides, the CDR3 is TGTGCCACCAGCAGAGGCGACCGGAGGTCGTCCCCCCAGCATTTT.

The chain employs TRBV4-2 and TRBJ2-1; 12 nucleotides line up with TRBD1. CDR3 length equals 16 residues. The junction had 6 bases not matched to a gene; V was cut back by 3 bases and J by 6 bases. Per the germline V gene, CDR1 is LGHNA and CDR2 is YNFKEQ. Here the CDR3 reads CASSHPGQGAGNEQFF. CDR3 DNA sequence: TGTGCCAGCAGCCACCCGGGACAGGGGGCAGGCAATGAGCAGTTCTTC.

This clonotype was counted between two and nine times. The chain carries TRBV5-5 and TRBJ2-2; perhaps TRBD2 as D (6 bases). This CDR3 comprises 16 residues. V was shortened by 4 bases and J by 5 bases, with 18 bases between the two germline ends. Germline CDR1 SGHKS, CDR2 YYEKEE (reference sequence). The CDR3 sequence is CASSGVPGLLTGELFF. The CDR3 DNA reads TGTGCCAGCAGCGGAGTGCCGGGACTCCTAACCGGGGAGCTGTTTTTT.

This sequence joins TRBV4-3 and TRBJ1-2; no definite D call. The germline V gene encodes CDR1 LGHNA and CDR2 YSLEER. The CDR3 length is 13 residues. The V end was cut by 2 bases, the J end by 3 bases, with 7 bases between. The CDR3 bases are TGCGCCAGCAGCCAACGGGTCCACTATGGCTACACCTTC. Its protein product is CASSQRVHYGYTF.